The 6 T cell receptor beta chains in this list originate from one sample, sequenced in a study of cytomegalovirus exposure and HLA in healthy donors. The primer mix had 60 Vbeta and 13 Jbeta primers. The protocol was immunoSEQ multiplex PCR, while the TCRdb copy is restricted to in-frame clones and leaves out a portion. Here the sample spans 200,000 to 250,000 clones, 82% being singletons. The sample taken for sequencing was PBMCs. The receptors originated from a woman aged 40-49 years in good health and CMV-seropositive.

A few counts support this clone. The CDR3 nucleotides read TGTGCCAGCTCACCCACAGGTTTAAACACTGAAGCTTTCTTT. Its protein product is CASSPTGLNTEAFF. The chain uses TRBV18 and TRBJ1-1; weak D call: TRBD1 (5 bases). The V end lost 3 bases, the J end lost 2 bases, and 10 bases lay between the germline ends. The CDR3 has 14 amino acids. The germline CDR1 and CDR2 sequences are KGHSH and LQKENI.

The gene calls are TRBV7-3 and TRBJ2-6; D is undetermined. This CDR3 comprises 18 residues. The ends were cut back, 4 bases at V and 0 bases at J, with 16 bases in the middle. Germline V gene lookup returns CDR1 SGHTA and CDR2 FQGTGA. CDR3 in amino acids: CASSSFRLPYSGANVLTF. The CDR3 DNA follows: TGTGCCAGCAGCTCATTCAGACTCCCATACTCTGGGGCCAACGTCCTGACTTTC.

This rearrangement joins TRBV5-1 to TRBJ2-7; maybe TRBD2 (5 bases). Trimming took off 7 bases at V and 3 bases at J, with 11 bases between the two ends. The CDR3 totals 12 residues. Germline-derived CDR1 and CDR2 are SGHRS and YFSETQ. The CDR3 DNA reads as TGCGCCAGCGGATCGGGGAACTACGAGCAGTACTTC. Its protein product is CASGSGNYEQYF.

The chain couples TRBV6-4 to TRBJ1-5; D perhaps matches TRBD1 (6 bases). Trimming took 3 bases from V and 6 from J, leaving 12 bases between them. This CDR3 has 14 residues. Germline assignment: CDR1 MRHNA and CDR2 SNTAGT. CDR3 residues: CASSESGQLQPQHF. Written as DNA, the CDR3 is TGTGCCAGCAGTGAATCCGGACAGCTTCAGCCCCAGCATTTT.

The V call is TRBV5-1, the J call TRBJ2-5; 9 bases fit TRBD1. The CDR3 extends over 14 amino acids. The trim removed 2 bases at V and 4 bases at J, leaving 3 bases unmatched. Germline values: CDR1 SGHRS, CDR2 YFSETQ. DNA of the CDR3: TGCGCCAGCAGCTTACAGGGGGCTGCAGAGACCCAGTACTTC. Amino acids: CASSLQGAAETQYF.

The CDR3 is CASRGLAGVNEQFF. CDR3 DNA sequence: TGTGCCAGCAGGGGACTAGCGGGAGTCAATGAGCAGTTCTTC. V is TRBV6-5 and J is TRBJ2-1, with 14 bases matching TRBD2. From germline, CDR1 is MNHEY and CDR2 SVGAGI. V lost 6 bases to trimming and J lost 6 bases; unmatched junction nucleotides: 1. CDR3 length: 14 residues.